Given below is one T cell receptor beta chain in context. Its antigen has not been determined. Per-base quality was not reported, and no clone a single base away is much larger than it. This sample was taken from a study of beta chain features in type 1 diabetes (dated by TCRdb to between 2017 and 2018). For context, the study as a whole: No differences in mean age, gender distribution, total cell number or subset yield were found between patients and healthy donors. A total of some 100,000,000 sorted cells were examined across all samples, and a strong correlation was observed between cell number per subset and RNA yield. Naive and central memory subsets were obtained from all 30 or so donors, but regulatory and stem cell-like memory subsets were isolated from only 8 patients and roughly eight healthy donors. In the study, recently diagnosed type 1 diabetes patients and matched healthy donors were compared on the TCRB repertoires of their sorted circulating CD4+ T cell subsets.

The full study reports these points: Because cDNA rather than genomic DNA was sequenced, highly expressing activated cells could have been over-represented, although no difference in activation and CD3 levels was found between groups. Because small numbers of individuals were included in the HLA sub-analyses, any influence of HLA type on TCRB rearrangement was left unresolved. A moderate but significant shortening of TCRB CDR3 length was observed in type 1 diabetes patients in all four CD4+ subsets. Shorter templates might be favored by PCR, yet because patient and control samples were amplified and corrected together, any such skew would affect both groups equally. Naive, central memory and regulatory TCRB repertoires appeared to be more alike among patients than among healthy donors. Patients with type 1 diabetes made fewer insertions and deleted more nucleotides at VDJ recombination sites, implying thymic rearrangement abnormalities.

Each donor gave one peripheral blood draw, approximately 110 mL on average, collected into heparinised tubes. A BD FACSAria II and a panel including CD45RO, CCR7, CD25, CD127, CD95 and CD27 were used to sort naive, central memory, regulatory and stem cell-like memory CD4+ T cells. A purity above 98% was achieved for all sorted populations. PBMCs were separated immediately by Lymphoprep density gradient centrifugation and were stained directly, without being cultured. To minimize batch effects, samples were stained and sorted in pairs, one healthy donor with one patient per experiment. According to the germline V gene, CDR1 reads SGHDN and CDR2 reads FVKESK. V was cut back by 1 base and J by 13 bases, leaving a gap of 11 bases between them. There are 11 amino acids in the CDR3, from cysteine to phenylalanine inclusive. Here the CDR3 DNA is all that survives: 33 bases in frame from base 1. The entire amount of isolated RNA was reverse transcribed using the High Capacity cDNA Reverse Transcription Kit, so the sequenced TCRB transcripts were expressed ones. Deep immunoSEQ sequencing was performed on naive, central memory and regulatory T cell samples, with an average of roughly 3.5 million total reads per sample. Sorted cells were lysed in RLT buffer and RNA was extracted with DNase-treated RNeasy Micro or Mini kits, depending on cell number. To prevent cross-contamination, every cell subset was processed on its own, while patient and healthy donor samples were processed together. Using the immunoSEQ multiplex PCR, TCRB sequences were amplified from cDNA into 87-bp fragments spanning the CDR3 region. Sequencing of the amplicons was done on the Illumina HiSeq platform. As for the authors' bioinformatics: Synthetic template baselines were used to correct PCR bias computationally, reads within Hamming distance 2 were collapsed, and singletons that could not be merged were discarded. Reads were aligned against IMGT so that V, D and J genes, CDR3 length and insertions or deletions at six rearrangement sites could be assigned. Within each subset, clonotype counts were normalized to sorted cell number, and only after that were true diversity and Gini coefficients computed with the tcR R package. The overlap coefficient, calculated on TCRB nucleotide sequences, was used to measure repertoire sharing. In TCRdb, the immuneACCESS table is reduced to in-frame sequences with V and J assigned. These tables do not hold every clone; where another copy was compared, an unresolved V gene accounts for under half, and the others remain unexplained. V and J calls and clone size are given by that table; D and trimming were obtained from the DNA. This sample is represented by around 140,000 clones; 9% of them were singletons. The ten largest clones represent 0.7% to 0.85% of the sample.

The chain was built from TRBV14 and TRBJ2-7; TRBD1 is possibly the D segment (5 matching bases). This sequence was found in a young man with type 1 diabetes. Sample: central memory CD4+ T cells from blood. The nucleotide sequence reads as follows: TGTGCCAGCAGCCAAGTAAGACAGTTTTACTTC. Its coded protein is CASSQVRQFYF.